The 9 T cell receptor beta chains below come from one sample, sequenced in a study of T cell responses to AZD1222 COVID-19 vaccine. This table comes from immunoSEQ multiplex PCR, and its TCRdb copy is limited to in-frame clones, with some not included. Here the sample spans over 95,000 clones, 90% to 95% being singletons. The starting material was peripheral blood, obtained on day 0 of AZD1222 vaccination. These receptors originate from an adult in good health.

The genes are TRBV6-6 and TRBJ1-1, with 8 bases fitting TRBD1. J was trimmed by 1 base and V by 6 bases; bases with no gene match: 1. The CDR3 sequence is 13 residues long. Germline V gene data show CDR1 as MNHNY and CDR2 as SVGAGI (reference sequence). This CDR3 reads CASRDRANTEAFF. Here the CDR3 DNA reads TGTGCCAGCAGGGACAGGGCGAACACTGAAGCTTTCTTT.

The chain couples TRBV7-2 to TRBJ1-6, with D perhaps matching TRBD1 (6 bases). Trimming stripped 5 bases from V and 6 bases from J, with 8 bases between. Germline loops: CDR1 SGHTA, CDR2 FQGNSA. CDR3 length: 13 residues. The chain's CDR3 is CASSPGANSPLHF. For the CDR3, the DNA is TGTGCCAGCAGCCCGGGGGCTAATTCACCCCTCCACTTT. The variable domain in full, completed from reference TRBV7-2 and TRBJ1-6, reads GAGVSQSPSNKVTEKGKDVELRCDPISGHTALYWYRQSLGQGLEFLIYFQGNSAPDKSGLPSDRFSAERTGGSVSTLTIQRTQQEDSAVYLCASSPGANSPLHFGNGTRLTVT.

The V gene is TRBV18, the J gene TRBJ1-1; D is unclear. Trimming left V 6 bases short and J 0 bases short, with 14 bases between. Germline V CDR1 and CDR2: KGHSH, LQKENI. The length of the CDR3 is 15 residues. The CDR3 coding sequence is TGTGCCAGCTCCCCAGGCAAGGTCTTGAACACTGAAGCTTTCTTT. This translates into CASSPGKVLNTEAFF.

The chain combines TRBV5-1 with TRBJ2-5; possibly TRBD2 for D (5 bases). The V end lost 5 bases, the J end lost 0 bases, and 11 bases lay between the germline ends. Germline V gene lookup returns CDR1 SGHRS and CDR2 YFSETQ. The length of the CDR3 is 14 residues. CDR3 protein: CASSLGEYQETQYF. CDR3 in DNA: TGCGCCAGCAGTCTCGGGGAATACCAAGAGACCCAGTACTTC.

The genes are TRBV7-2 and TRBJ1-2; D may be TRBD1 (5 bases). CDR1 and CDR2 (germline): SGHTA, FQGNSA. Trimming cost V 2 bases and J 4 bases, with 8 bases left between them. The CDR3 totals 13 residues. The CDR3 DNA sequence: TGTGCCAGCAGCTTAAGGGACCTCTATGGCTACACCTTC. Its protein is CASSLRDLYGYTF.

This clone was detected once. V is TRBV30 and J is TRBJ1-2; TRBD1 aligns across 7 bases. This CDR3 spans 14 amino acids. Unmatched junction bases numbered 12, after V lost 3 bases and J lost 8 bases. The germline V gene encodes CDR1 GTSNPN and CDR2 SVGIG (reference sequence). CDR3 in DNA: TGTGCCTGGAGGGCAGGGGGGCGCGGTCAAGGCTACACCTTC. Its translation is CAWRAGGRGQGYTF.

This sequence joins TRBV2 and TRBJ1-3; D remains ambiguous. This CDR3 has 14 residues. Per germline, CDR1 SNHLY and CDR2 FYNNEI. V was cut by 3 bases and J by 0 bases, with 6 bases left in between. This CDR3 is CASSDRSSGNTIYF. The CDR3, as DNA: TGTGCCAGCAGTGATCGTAGCTCTGGAAACACCATATATTTT.

CDR3: CASSSHSNQPQHF. CDR3 in DNA: TGTGCCAGCAGTTCGCATAGCAATCAGCCCCAGCATTTT. The chain combines TRBV7-2 with TRBJ1-5; no firm D call. The CDR3 covers 13 residues. Germline V gives CDR1 SGHTA, CDR2 FQGNSA. V lost 6 bases and J lost 0, with 6 bases in between.

The chain employs TRBV3-1 (or the pseudogene TRBV3-2) and TRBJ1-2; possible D gene TRBD1, 5 bases. The CDR3 runs 17 residues. The V gene lost 0 bases and the J gene lost 6 bases, with 20 bases spanning the gap. The germline gives CDR1 LGHDT, CDR2 YNNKEL (reference sequence). CDR3 in DNA: TGTGCCAGCAGCCAAGATAGGTGGCAGGGAGGCATACATGGCTACACCTTC. Translating gives CASSQDRWQGGIHGYTF.